This T cell receptor (beta chain) stems from a study of CD8+ T cells in alopecia areata. General study results and limits: Higher clonality and more expanded CD8+ clones appeared in lesional than normal scalp.

The treatment here: oral pan-JAK inhibitor, 5-10 mg twice daily. After isolation, RNA underwent reverse transcription to generate cDNA as the sequencing template. TCRdb keeps only in-frame clones here, not all; method: immunoSEQ multiplex PCR. The table lists 93,000 or so clones, about nine tenths of them singletons. Germline CDR1 MRHNA, CDR2 SNTAGT. The CDR3 has 15 amino acids. V shed 2 bases and J shed 2 bases, with 10 bases lying between them. On this clone itself: Its antigen remains unknown.

The source is a human donor with alopecia areata. The input for sequencing was CD8+ T cells sorted from blood, taken at approximately week 30, from a patient treated with tofacitinib. The chain uses TRBV6-4 and TRBJ1-5, with D perhaps TRBD1 (6 bases). CDR3 sequence: CASSDVAGGNQPQHF. In DNA, the CDR3 is TGTGCCAGCAGTGACGTAGCAGGGGGCAATCAGCCCCAGCATTTT.